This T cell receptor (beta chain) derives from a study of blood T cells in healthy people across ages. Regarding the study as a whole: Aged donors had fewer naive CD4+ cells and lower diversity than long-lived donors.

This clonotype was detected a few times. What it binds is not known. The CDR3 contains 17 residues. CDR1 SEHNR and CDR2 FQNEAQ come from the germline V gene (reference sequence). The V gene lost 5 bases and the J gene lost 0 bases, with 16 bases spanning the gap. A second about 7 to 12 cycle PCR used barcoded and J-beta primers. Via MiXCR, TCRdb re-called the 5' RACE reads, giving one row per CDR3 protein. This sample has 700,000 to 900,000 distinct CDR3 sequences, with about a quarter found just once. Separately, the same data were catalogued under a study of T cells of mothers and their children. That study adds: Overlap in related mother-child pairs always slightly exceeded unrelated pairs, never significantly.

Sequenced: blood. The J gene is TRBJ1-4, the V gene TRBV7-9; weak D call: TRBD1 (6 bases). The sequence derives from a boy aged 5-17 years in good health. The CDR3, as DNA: TGTGCCAGCAGCGCACGAGCAGGGGCAGCAACTAATGAAAAACTGTTTTTT. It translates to CASSARAGAATNEKLFF.